The 10 T cell receptor beta chains below were found in one sample sequenced in a study of shared clonotypes between healthy human individuals. Produced via immunoSEQ multiplex PCR; TCRdb's table is partial and in-frame only. The sample includes over 100,000 clones, 68% of them seen just once. Sequencing used memory CD8+ T cells sorted from blood. Subset described: CD45RO+ cells pooled with CCR7-negative TemRA cells. The receptors were gathered from a woman aged 25 to 45 in good health.

The genes are TRBV28 and TRBJ2-7; TRBD1 might be the D (5 bases). CDR3 length equals 14 residues. Per the germline V gene, CDR1 is MDHEN and CDR2 is SYDVKM. Trimming pared 7 bases from V and 5 bases from J, leaving 18 bases between. The CDR3 bases are TGTGCCAGCACTCCTGTAGGGGTTCCGAACGAGCAGTACTTC. This encodes CASTPVGVPNEQYF.

The chain employs TRBV30 and TRBJ1-2; a weak D match, TRBD1 (5 bases). The CDR3 extends over 11 amino acids. Trimming pared 2 bases from V and 8 bases from J, leaving 9 bases between. Germline CDR1 and CDR2: GTSNPN and SVGIG (reference sequence). CDR3 sequence (DNA): TGTGCCTGGAGTTTGGGGGGAGGCTACACCTTC. It codes for CAWSLGGGYTF.

The chain combines TRBV27 with TRBJ2-1; D remains unclear. The V and J ends lost 5 bases and 9 bases respectively, with 20 bases between them. This CDR3 is built from 15 residues. The V gene's germline CDR1 is MNHEY and CDR2 SMNVEV (reference sequence). The CDR3 is CASSPTAPSFVEQFF. The CDR3 nucleotides are TGTGCCAGCAGTCCCACAGCCCCCTCCTTTGTTGAGCAGTTCTTC.

As to this clone: A read error likely explains this, since a far larger clone differs by one base. Other DNA sequences in the sample encode the same CDR3. V is TRBV7-2 and J is TRBJ2-2; D not resolved. Between the trimmed V and J ends, which lost 2 bases and 5 bases, there was a span of 6 bases. Germline V CDR1 and CDR2: SGHTA, FQGNSA. CDR3 length equals 13 residues. CDR3 DNA: TGTGCCAGCAGCTTATCGGAGACCGGGGAGCTGTTTTTT. This codes for CASSLSETGELFF.

The genes are TRBV9 and TRBJ2-2; D ambiguous. V was shortened by 0 bases and J by 2 bases, with 11 bases between the two germline ends. The V gene's germline CDR1 is SGDLS and CDR2 YYNGEE. CDR3 length: 16 amino acids. CDR3 sequence reads: CASSVGSDHNTGELFF. CDR3 sequence (DNA): TGTGCCAGCAGCGTAGGGAGCGACCACAACACCGGGGAGCTGTTTTTT.

This clone has only one observation. The rearrangement uses TRBV19 and TRBJ1-5; D might be TRBD1 (5 bases). Germline V lookup: CDR1 LNHDA, CDR2 SQIVND (reference sequence). Deletions cut 5 bases from V and 5 bases from J, with 16 bases between. CDR3 length equals 15 residues. The CDR3 loop reads CASSSPGLHHQPQHF. CDR3 nucleotide sequence: TGTGCCAGTAGTTCCCCGGGACTCCACCATCAGCCCCAGCATTTT. The full variable domain, rest sourced from reference TRBV19 and TRBJ1-5, is DGGITQSPKYLFRKEGQNVTLSCEQNLNHDAMYWYRQDPGQGLRLIYYSQIVNDFQKGDIAEGYSVSREKKESFPLTVTSAQKNPTAFYLCASSSPGLHHQPQHFGDGTRLSIL.

The chain carries TRBV7-8 and TRBJ2-7; a weak D match, TRBD2 (7 bases). Germline CDR1 is SGHVS and CDR2 is FQNEAQ. Trimming left V 1 base short and J 2 bases short, with 15 bases between. There are 16 residues in the CDR3. CDR3 nucleotides: TGTGCCAGCAGCTTAGTCGGGGGGCGAGCTACCTACGAGCAGTACTTC. Amino acids: CASSLVGGRATYEQYF.

This clone appeared a single time. The identical CDR3 is also encoded by other nucleotide sequences in the sample. This chain joins TRBV11-2 and TRBJ2-1; 11 bases map to TRBD2. The CDR3 spans 15 residues. The V gene end was trimmed by 1 base and the J gene end by 7 bases; junction bases not matched to a gene: 3. Germline lookup yields CDR1 SGHAT and CDR2 FQNNGV. The CDR3 loop is CASSLGTSGLNEQFF. The CDR3 nucleotides read TGTGCCAGCAGCTTAGGGACTAGCGGGCTTAATGAGCAGTTCTTC. The whole variable domain, remainder taken from reference TRBV11-2 and TRBJ2-1, is EAGVAQSPRYKIIEKRQSVAFWCNPISGHATLYWYQQILGQGPKLLIQFQNNGVVDDSQLPKDRFSAERLKGVDSTLKIQPAKLEDSAVYLCASSLGTSGLNEQFFGPGTRLTVL.

This clone was picked up one time. This may stem from a read error, because a much larger clone lies one nucleotide away. This CDR3 is also generated by other DNA sequences in the sample. The chain is built from TRBV29-1 and TRBJ1-2; unclear D gene. The CDR3 is 12 residues long. Trimming removed 2 bases at V and 8 bases at J, with 12 bases between. CDR1 and CDR2 from the germline V gene are SQVTM and ANQGSEA. This CDR3 is CSVETGVGGYTF. In DNA, the CDR3 is TGCAGCGTTGAAACCGGGGTGGGGGGCTACACCTTC.

The J gene is TRBJ2-1, the V gene TRBV9; a possible D gene is TRBD2 (5 bases). This CDR3 has 15 residues. V lost 0 bases, J lost 0 bases, and 7 bases lay in between. The germline V gene has CDR1 SGDLS and CDR2 YYNGEE. CDR3 region: CASSVDGISYNEQFF. The CDR3, as DNA: TGTGCCAGCAGCGTAGACGGGATCTCCTACAATGAGCAGTTCTTC.